This is a list of T cell receptor beta chains from one sample in a study of T-cell memory formation after mild COVID-19. Using its own MiXCR run on the 5' RACE reads, TCRdb lists one record per CDR3 protein. The table shows 580,000 or so distinct CDR3 sequences, with roughly 17% occurring only once. The sequencing sample was made of PBMCs or a T cell subset sorted from them (not recorded which). These receptors all stem from an adult woman who had mild COVID-19 (a few samples of this study predate the infection). Cell type and time point are not known. Both conserved end residues are part of each CDR3. Fields, in order: CDR3 protein, CDR3 DNA, clone size, D gene, J gene, V gene. The D gene is left open where the match is weak. Not all rows give a size; the values are once, few, many and, for expanded clones, a class.

cdr3_aa: CASSRGASSYNEQFF; cdr3_nt: TGCGCCAGCAGTAGGGGGGCAAGCTCCTACAATGAGCAGTTCTTC; clone_size: few; d_call: .; j_call: TRBJ2-1; v_call: TRBV5-1
cdr3_aa: CASSPGQEKAEAFF; cdr3_nt: TGTGCCAGCAGCCCGGGACAGGAGAAGGCTGAAGCTTTCTTT; clone_size: .; d_call: TRBD1; j_call: TRBJ1-1; v_call: TRBV7-9
cdr3_aa: CASSLDPSGEKLFF; cdr3_nt: TGCGCCAGCAGCTTGGATCCCTCCGGAGAAAAACTGTTTTTT; clone_size: many; d_call: .; j_call: TRBJ1-4; v_call: TRBV5-1
cdr3_aa: CASSLTGGRNIQYF; cdr3_nt: TGTGCCAGCAGCTTAACGGGGGGCAGGAACATTCAGTACTTC; clone_size: .; d_call: .; j_call: TRBJ2-4; v_call: TRBV7-2
cdr3_aa: CASTASGRIYEQYF; cdr3_nt: TGTGCCAGCACCGCTAGCGGGAGGATCTACGAGCAGTACTTC; clone_size: few; d_call: TRBD2; j_call: TRBJ2-7; v_call: TRBV6-5
cdr3_aa: CASISLTGTSYEQYF; cdr3_nt: TGTGCCAGTATTTCCTTGACAGGGACCTCCTACGAGCAGTACTTC; clone_size: .; d_call: TRBD1; j_call: TRBJ2-7; v_call: TRBV6-1
cdr3_aa: CASSLHGGGGEKLFF; cdr3_nt: TGCGCCAGCAGCCTTCATGGCGGGGGTGGTGAAAAACTGTTTTTT; clone_size: few; d_call: .; j_call: TRBJ1-4; v_call: TRBV5-1
cdr3_aa: CSVIQGGYEQYF; cdr3_nt: TGCAGCGTCATACAGGGAGGCTACGAGCAGTACTTC; clone_size: .; d_call: .; j_call: TRBJ2-7; v_call: TRBV29-1
cdr3_aa: CSARAGHTGELFF; cdr3_nt: TGCAGTGCTAGAGCGGGACACACCGGGGAGCTGTTTTTT; clone_size: .; d_call: .; j_call: TRBJ2-2; v_call: TRBV20-1
cdr3_aa: CASSRTSGSLFPDTQYF; cdr3_nt: TGTGCCAGCAGCCGGACTAGCGGGAGTTTATTTCCAGATACGCAGTATTTT; clone_size: .; d_call: TRBD2; j_call: TRBJ2-3; v_call: TRBV27
cdr3_aa: CASSYGTGGRVAFF; cdr3_nt: TGTGCCAGCAGCTACGGGACAGGGGGAAGGGTGGCTTTCTTT; clone_size: .; d_call: TRBD1; j_call: TRBJ1-1; v_call: TRBV5-6
cdr3_aa: CASSRVSGNQETQYF; cdr3_nt: TGTGCCAGCAGCCGTGTTTCGGGGAACCAAGAGACCCAGTACTTC; clone_size: few; d_call: .; j_call: TRBJ2-5; v_call: TRBV7-2
cdr3_aa: CASSQVGGRTEAFF; cdr3_nt: TGTGCCAGCAGCCAAGTTGGGGGACGCACTGAAGCTTTCTTT; clone_size: .; d_call: .; j_call: TRBJ1-1; v_call: TRBV3-1
cdr3_aa: CASSSTSVTVDEQFF; cdr3_nt: TGTGCCAGCAGCTCGACTAGCGTGACGGTCGATGAGCAGTTCTTC; clone_size: .; d_call: TRBD2; j_call: TRBJ2-1; v_call: TRBV7-3
cdr3_aa: CASSWGVAETDTQYF; cdr3_nt: TGCGCCAGCAGCTGGGGGGTGGCGGAGACAGATACGCAGTATTTT; clone_size: .; d_call: .; j_call: TRBJ2-3; v_call: TRBV5-1
cdr3_aa: CASSPEEFHEQFF; cdr3_nt: TGTGCCAGCAGCCCAGAAGAGTTCCATGAGCAGTTCTTC; clone_size: few; d_call: .; j_call: TRBJ2-1; v_call: TRBV11-3
cdr3_aa: CASSQQRLGSGYTF; cdr3_nt: TGTGCCAGCAGCCAACAAAGATTAGGTTCGGGCTACACCTTC; clone_size: few; d_call: .; j_call: TRBJ1-2; v_call: TRBV7-2
cdr3_aa: CASSRLAGSTDTQYF; cdr3_nt: TGTGCCAGCAGTCGACTAGCGGGGAGCACAGATACGCAGTATTTT; clone_size: many; d_call: TRBD2; j_call: TRBJ2-3; v_call: TRBV6-6
cdr3_aa: CASSGPTGGGNTDTQYF; cdr3_nt: TGTGCCAGCAGCGGCCCCACAGGGGGCGGGAACACAGATACGCAGTATTTT; clone_size: few; d_call: .; j_call: TRBJ2-3; v_call: TRBV21-1
cdr3_aa: CATSDPGQGSPNEQFF; cdr3_nt: TGTGCCACCAGTGACCCGGGACAGGGATCTCCCAATGAGCAGTTCTTC; clone_size: many; d_call: TRBD1; j_call: TRBJ2-1; v_call: TRBV24-1
cdr3_aa: CASSLFSGGINSYEQYF; cdr3_nt: TGTGCCAGCAGCTTATTCTCTGGCGGGATAAACTCCTACGAGCAGTACTTC; clone_size: .; d_call: .; j_call: TRBJ2-7; v_call: TRBV7-9